Following are 25 T cell receptor beta chains from one sample sequenced in a study of T cell responses to AZD1222 COVID-19 vaccine. Only in-frame clones appear in the TCRdb table, and some are missing; sequencing was by immunoSEQ multiplex PCR. The data show about 140,000 clones, and the top ten clones hold approximately 2%. What was sequenced was peripheral blood. These receptors all come from an adult in good health.

The chain has TRBV3-1 (or the pseudogene TRBV3-2) and TRBJ1-2, with D perhaps matching TRBD1 (5 bases). Trimming took 0 bases from V and 0 from J, leaving 11 bases between them. The CDR3 runs 16 residues. Germline CDR1 is LGHDT and CDR2 is YNNKEL (reference sequence). In DNA, the CDR3 is TGTGCCAGCAGCCAAGATCGGATGGGGGCTAACTATGGCTACACCTTC. Its protein is CASSQDRMGANYGYTF.

This rearrangement joins TRBV10-2 to TRBJ2-7; the match to TRBD1 covers 8 bases. After removal of 0 bases from V and 4 bases from J, the junction contained 5 bases not matched to a gene. This CDR3 has 15 residues. Germline V gives CDR1 WSHSY, CDR2 SAAADI. DNA for the CDR3: TGCGCCAGCAGTGAGTCGGGCAGGGGGCAGTACGAGCAGTACTTC. It yields the protein CASSESGRGQYEQYF.

The genes are TRBV2 and TRBJ2-5; no clear D. The CDR3 sequence is 15 residues long. Germline-derived CDR1 and CDR2 are SNHLY and FYNNEI. Trimming cost V 3 bases and J 1 base, with 12 bases left between them. The CDR3 sequence is CASSDTSRIQETQYF. The CDR3 coding sequence is TGTGCCAGCAGTGATACCAGCCGGATCCAAGAGACCCAGTACTTC.

In nucleotides, the CDR3 is TGCGCCAGCAGCTTGGGTACAGGGGTCCCTAATGAAAAACTGTTTTTT. Its translation: CASSLGTGVPNEKLFF. The J gene is TRBJ1-4, the V gene TRBV5-1; 7 bases align to TRBD1. Germline V gene lookup returns CDR1 SGHRS and CDR2 YFSETQ. The CDR3 has 16 residues. J lost 3 bases, V lost 0 bases, and 5 bases had no gene match.

To note about this clone: This specimen includes other DNA sequences encoding the same CDR3. The chain is built from TRBV18 and TRBJ2-5; D unclear. The germline V gene has CDR1 KGHSH and CDR2 LQKENI. Trimming pared 0 bases from V and 5 bases from J, leaving 7 bases between. The CDR3 is 13 amino acids. CDR3 DNA: TGTGCCAGCTCACCACCAGGTGGGGAGACCCAGTACTTC. Its translation is CASSPPGGETQYF.

The V call is TRBV7-9, the J call TRBJ1-1; TRBD1 might be the D (5 bases). With 0 bases removed from V and 5 bases from J, the gap between germline ends came to 13 bases. Germline V gene lookup returns CDR1 SEHNR and CDR2 FQNEAQ (reference sequence). This CDR3 comprises 15 residues. The CDR3 region is CASSLAAGHGTEAFF. CDR3 nucleotides: TGTGCCAGCAGCTTAGCGGCGGGGCATGGGACTGAAGCTTTCTTT.

The CDR3 sequence: CASSESGGPSTEAFF. CDR3 in DNA: TGTGCCAGCAGTGAATCCGGGGGGCCGAGTACTGAAGCTTTCTTT. V is TRBV6-1 and J is TRBJ1-1; a possible D gene is TRBD1 (6 bases). The CDR3 has 15 residues. The germline gives CDR1 MNHNS, CDR2 SASEGT. V lost 2 bases, J lost 5 bases, and 15 bases lay in between.

The CDR3 protein is CASNPKDGGNVLTF. DNA for the CDR3: TGTGCCAGCAACCCGAAGGATGGAGGCAACGTCCTGACTTTC. The chain links TRBV5-5 to TRBJ2-6; D may be TRBD2 (5 bases). V was cut by 6 bases and J by 9 bases, with 16 bases left in between. Germline CDR1 SGHKS, CDR2 YYEKEE (reference sequence). The CDR3 covers 14 residues. Using reference TRBV5-5 and TRBJ2-6 for the parts outside the CDR3, the full variable domain is DAGVTQSPTHLIKTRGQQVTLRCSPISGHKSVSWYQQVLGQGPQFIFQYYEKEERGRGNFPDRFSARQFPNYSSELNVNALLLGDSALYLCASNPKDGGNVLTFGAGSRLTVL.

This chain links TRBV2 with TRBJ1-1; TRBD1 might be the D (5 bases). Germline lookup yields CDR1 SNHLY and CDR2 FYNNEI. The CDR3 has 13 amino acids. Deletions cut 5 bases from V and 4 bases from J, with 11 bases between. The CDR3 nucleotides read TGTGCCAGCAGTCTCGGGGGGGGCACTGAAGCTTTCTTT. Encoded protein: CASSLGGGTEAFF. Looking up the rest from reference TRBV2 and TRBJ1-1 gives the full variable domain: EPEVTQTPSHQVTQMGQEVILRCVPISNHLYFYWYRQILGQKVEFLVSFYNNEISEKSEIFDDQFSVERPDGSNFTLKIRSTKLEDSAMYFCASSLGGGTEAFFGQGTRLTVV.

The chain couples TRBV4-1 to TRBJ2-5; TRBD1 matches at 7 bases. This CDR3 region has 16 residues. Germline V lookup: CDR1 MGHRA, CDR2 YSYEKL. Germline trimming cut 1 base from V and 4 bases from J; bases unmatched to any gene: 9. The CDR3 coding sequence is TGCGCCAGCAGCCAAGGGGATAGGGGGCTGCGAGAGACCCAGTACTTC. It codes for CASSQGDRGLRETQYF.

This chain links TRBV6-5 with TRBJ2-1, with a possible D match to TRBD1 (5 bases). The CDR3 is made up of 15 amino acids. V was pared by 2 bases and J by 2 bases, with 10 bases between. CDR1 and CDR2 from the germline V gene are MNHEY and SVGAGI. Here the CDR3 reads CASSYRQTTYNEQFF. DNA for the CDR3: TGTGCCAGCAGTTACCGACAGACGACCTACAATGAGCAGTTCTTC.

The rearrangement uses TRBV15 and TRBJ2-5; D perhaps matches TRBD1 (6 bases). CDR1 and CDR2 (germline): LNHNV, YYDKDF (reference sequence). V lost 1 base and J lost 4, with 19 bases in between. This CDR3 contains 17 residues. CDR3 nucleotides: TGTGCCACCAGCAGAGGGGGCGGACAGTTTTCGGGAGAGACCCAGTACTTC. It is translated as CATSRGGGQFSGETQYF.

The chain links TRBV10-3 to TRBJ1-3, with D maybe TRBD1 (5 bases). From germline, CDR1 is ENHRY and CDR2 SYGVKD. With 7 bases removed from V and 7 bases from J, the gap between germline ends came to 8 bases. This CDR3 contains 11 residues. CDR3 DNA: TGTGCCATCAAAGGGGCCAACACCATATATTTT. Amino acids: CAIKGANTIYF.

The chain has TRBV5-1 and TRBJ2-5, with D uncertain. CDR1 is SGHRS, CDR2 YFSETQ, per germline. V lost 4 bases and J lost 0, with 19 bases in between. The CDR3 contains 17 residues. The CDR3 DNA follows: TGCGCCAGCAGCCCTGGGGTGGCGGAACCTTACCAAGAGACCCAGTACTTC. Its protein product is CASSPGVAEPYQETQYF.

The V and J genes are TRBV3-1 (or the pseudogene TRBV3-2) and TRBJ1-1; no definite D call. CDR1 and CDR2 from the germline V gene are LGHDT and YNNKEL (reference sequence). CDR3 length: 14 amino acids. Trimming removed 4 bases from V and 7 bases from J, with 16 bases in between. The CDR3, as DNA: TGTGCCAGCAGCCTCAGTTCGCGGGCGATTGAAGCTTTCTTT. Translation: CASSLSSRAIEAFF.

The chain joins TRBV19 to TRBJ2-3; the match to TRBD1 covers 10 bases. Germline V lookup: CDR1 LNHDA, CDR2 SQIVND (reference sequence). V trimming: 6 bases; J trimming: 3 bases; junction bases outside the gene matches: 3. This CDR3 has 14 amino acids. The CDR3 bases are TGTGCCAGTAGAACGGGACAGGGGACAGATACGCAGTATTTT. Encoded protein: CASRTGQGTDTQYF. Full variable domain (remainder filled in from reference TRBV19 and TRBJ2-3): DGGITQSPKYLFRKEGQNVTLSCEQNLNHDAMYWYRQDPGQGLRLIYYSQIVNDFQKGDIAEGYSVSREKKESFPLTVTSAQKNPTAFYLCASRTGQGTDTQYFGPGTRLTVL.

CDR3 amino acids: CAWSVTGGSPLHF. CDR3 nucleotide sequence: TGTGCCTGGAGTGTAACAGGGGGTTCACCCCTCCACTTT. This chain uses TRBV30 with TRBJ1-6, with 8 nucleotides matching TRBD1. Germline assignment: CDR1 GTSNPN and CDR2 SVGIG (reference sequence). Trimming at V came to 0 bases and at J to 9 bases, leaving 1 base not matched to a gene. The CDR3 is 13 amino acids. Full variable domain (outside the CDR3, taken from reference TRBV30 and TRBJ1-6): SQTIHQWPATLVQPVGSPLSLECTVEGTSNPNLYWYRQAAGRGLQLLFYSVGIGQISSEVPQNLSASRPQDRQFILSSKKLLLSDSGFYLCAWSVTGGSPLHFGNGTRLTVT.

The gene calls are TRBV21-1 and TRBJ2-2. TRBV21-1 is labeled a pseudogene. This CDR3 contains 14 residues. As DNA, the CDR3 is TGTGCCAGCAGGGGGTTTGTGTACACCGGGGAGCTGTTTTTT. Its translation: CASRGFVYTGELFF.

This chain links TRBV19 with TRBJ1-6; TRBD1 aligns across 9 bases. J gave up 8 bases and V 0 bases, and 2 bases lay outside the gene matches. Germline V gene lookup returns CDR1 LNHDA and CDR2 SQIVND (reference sequence). This CDR3 contains 15 residues. DNA for the CDR3: TGTGCCAGTAGTATAGATGGGACAGGGTATTCACCCCTCCACTTT. This sequence encodes CASSIDGTGYSPLHF.

The chain uses TRBV19 and TRBJ1-1; no firm D call. V lost 5 bases to trimming and J lost 2 bases, with 12 bases between them. Germline loops: CDR1 LNHDA, CDR2 SQIVND (reference sequence). CDR3 length: 14 residues. The CDR3 DNA sequence: TGTGCCAGTAGTTTTAGATCAGAAAACACTGAAGCTTTCTTT. Amino acids: CASSFRSENTEAFF.

Comments on this clone: The junction departs from germline at one end; a sequencing error may be responsible. The chain employs TRBV7-9 and TRBJ2-3, with TRBD2 identical over 8 bases. The germline V gene encodes CDR1 SEHNR and CDR2 FQNEAQ (reference sequence). This CDR3 region has 14 residues. Here the CDR3 DNA reads TGTGCCAGCAGCATAGCGGGGAGCACAGATACGCAGTATTTT. Residues: CASSIAGSTDTQYF.

J is TRBJ2-3 and V is TRBV6-4, with D perhaps TRBD2 (6 bases). The CDR3 is made up of 15 amino acids. V lost 2 bases and J 3 bases, leaving 12 bases between the germline ends. CDR1 and CDR2 from the germline V gene are MRHNA and SNTAGT. The CDR3 bases are TGTGCCAGCAGTGACGAGGCGGGGAGTACAGATACGCAGTATTTT. The encoded protein is CASSDEAGSTDTQYF.

The CDR3: CASSLEEGQGREQYF. The DNA for the CDR3 is TGCGCCAGCAGCCTCGAGGAAGGACAGGGCCGCGAGCAGTACTTC. The chain uses TRBV4-1 and TRBJ2-7; 8 positions agree with TRBD1. CDR3 length: 15 residues. Germline V gene sequence: CDR1 MGHRA, CDR2 YSYEKL. Germline trimming cut 4 bases from V and 6 bases from J; bases unmatched to any gene: 11.

The V call is TRBV23-1, the J call TRBJ1-3; 8 bases align to TRBD1. TRBV23-1 has ORF status, its function being uncertain. V lost 1 base to trimming and J lost 0 bases; unmatched junction nucleotides: 2. The CDR3 consists of 16 residues. The CDR3 DNA reads as TGCGCCAGCAGTCAATACGACAGGGGCTCTGGAAACACCATATATTTT. Its protein is CASSQYDRGSGNTIYF.

The CDR3 DNA sequence: TGCGCCAGCAGCTTGGGGGCCCAGGGTTCACCCCTCCACTTT. This encodes CASSLGAQGSPLHF. The chain is built from TRBV5-1 and TRBJ1-6; a weak D match, TRBD1 (5 bases). The CDR3 covers 14 residues. Trimming stripped 0 bases from V and 9 bases from J, with 10 bases between. CDR1 and CDR2 from the germline V gene are SGHRS and YFSETQ.